This T cell receptor (beta chain) was sequenced in a study of blood T cell repertoires in COVID-19. Background on the study: Researchers got acute and convalescent COVID-19 samples from the United States, Italy and Spain. Sample material is recorded as cDNA or gDNA derived from T cells, B-cell-depleted T cells, or PBMCs.

Enrolled during active infection, Seattle patients were then followed longitudinally. Repertoires were generated with immunoSEQ multiplex PCR, while TCRdb's copy carries only in-frame clones and drops some. The table shows more than 300,000 clones, with around 86% occurring only once. CDR3 size: 17 residues. CDR1 is SGHVS and CDR2 is FQNEAQ in the germline V gene. The V end lost 4 bases, the J end lost 0 bases, and 19 bases lay between the germline ends. The V gene is TRBV7-8, the J gene TRBJ2-7; a possible D gene is TRBD1 (6 bases). This receptor was obtained from a woman in her 50s with COVID-19, enrolled during active disease. Sequencing input: peripheral blood. The CDR3 spells CASSSETGLKHSYEQYF. Here the CDR3 DNA reads TGTGCCAGCAGCTCGGAAACAGGGCTCAAACACTCCTACGAGCAGTACTTC.